Described below is a single T cell receptor (beta chain) sequence and its context. The antigen it recognizes is unknown. Base qualities were left out, and no much larger clone turns up one base away. According to the study, the label for this sample's treatment or condition signals: in vitro stimulation with specific CMV peptide epitopes to enrich CMV-specific T cells. Sequencing used an Illumina HiSeq 1500. TCRdb ran its own pipeline on the public reads, namely fastp trimming at Q25 and MiXCR clone calling, and kept in-frame beta chains. Rows are combined by CDR3 protein, so each entry shows the most common genes and DNA. For this sample there are about 830,000 distinct CDR3 sequences; about 30% appear just once. The ten largest clonotypes hold around 11% of the sample. This entry is derived from a study of T cell repertoires in cytomegalovirus infection (dated by TCRdb to about 2019). About the study as a whole: Peptide stimulations targeted recently identified HLA-C-restricted CMV epitopes, whose presentation resists viral immunomodulation, together with well-studied HLA-B-restricted epitopes. The HLA type of each donor mattered for the analysis, because public TCR beta signatures pointed to carriage of CMV infection along with the matching HLA type.

Reading the germline V gene (reference sequence) gives CDR1 LNHDA and CDR2 SQIVND. From its cysteine to its phenylalanine, the CDR3 spans 14 amino acids. Just CDR3 DNA is preserved here, 42 bases in frame from base 1. Trimming takes 4 bases from V and 4 bases from J, and the germline ends sit 11 bases apart. Here is what the overall study found, with its caveats: In both this cohort and an independent roughly 330-donor cohort, the cumulative frequency of public TCR beta family members distinguished carriers of CMV infection plus the relevant HLA type. The ex vivo response was dominated by HLA-C-restricted CMV-specific TCR beta clonotypes, which also provided the single most frequent clonotype in two of eight donors.

The material was cultured CD8+ T cells from PBMCs, obtained from culture after CMV antigen stimulation. This clonotype originated in a human donor in good health (CMV status not recorded). Some clones in this sample may be carry-over from other donors' samples. The rearranged segments are TRBV19 and TRBJ1-5; no D gene is confidently identified. CDR3 sequence: CASSKSLANQPQHF. The DNA is as follows: TGTGCCAGTAGTAAGTCTTTAGCAAATCAGCCCCAGCATTTT.